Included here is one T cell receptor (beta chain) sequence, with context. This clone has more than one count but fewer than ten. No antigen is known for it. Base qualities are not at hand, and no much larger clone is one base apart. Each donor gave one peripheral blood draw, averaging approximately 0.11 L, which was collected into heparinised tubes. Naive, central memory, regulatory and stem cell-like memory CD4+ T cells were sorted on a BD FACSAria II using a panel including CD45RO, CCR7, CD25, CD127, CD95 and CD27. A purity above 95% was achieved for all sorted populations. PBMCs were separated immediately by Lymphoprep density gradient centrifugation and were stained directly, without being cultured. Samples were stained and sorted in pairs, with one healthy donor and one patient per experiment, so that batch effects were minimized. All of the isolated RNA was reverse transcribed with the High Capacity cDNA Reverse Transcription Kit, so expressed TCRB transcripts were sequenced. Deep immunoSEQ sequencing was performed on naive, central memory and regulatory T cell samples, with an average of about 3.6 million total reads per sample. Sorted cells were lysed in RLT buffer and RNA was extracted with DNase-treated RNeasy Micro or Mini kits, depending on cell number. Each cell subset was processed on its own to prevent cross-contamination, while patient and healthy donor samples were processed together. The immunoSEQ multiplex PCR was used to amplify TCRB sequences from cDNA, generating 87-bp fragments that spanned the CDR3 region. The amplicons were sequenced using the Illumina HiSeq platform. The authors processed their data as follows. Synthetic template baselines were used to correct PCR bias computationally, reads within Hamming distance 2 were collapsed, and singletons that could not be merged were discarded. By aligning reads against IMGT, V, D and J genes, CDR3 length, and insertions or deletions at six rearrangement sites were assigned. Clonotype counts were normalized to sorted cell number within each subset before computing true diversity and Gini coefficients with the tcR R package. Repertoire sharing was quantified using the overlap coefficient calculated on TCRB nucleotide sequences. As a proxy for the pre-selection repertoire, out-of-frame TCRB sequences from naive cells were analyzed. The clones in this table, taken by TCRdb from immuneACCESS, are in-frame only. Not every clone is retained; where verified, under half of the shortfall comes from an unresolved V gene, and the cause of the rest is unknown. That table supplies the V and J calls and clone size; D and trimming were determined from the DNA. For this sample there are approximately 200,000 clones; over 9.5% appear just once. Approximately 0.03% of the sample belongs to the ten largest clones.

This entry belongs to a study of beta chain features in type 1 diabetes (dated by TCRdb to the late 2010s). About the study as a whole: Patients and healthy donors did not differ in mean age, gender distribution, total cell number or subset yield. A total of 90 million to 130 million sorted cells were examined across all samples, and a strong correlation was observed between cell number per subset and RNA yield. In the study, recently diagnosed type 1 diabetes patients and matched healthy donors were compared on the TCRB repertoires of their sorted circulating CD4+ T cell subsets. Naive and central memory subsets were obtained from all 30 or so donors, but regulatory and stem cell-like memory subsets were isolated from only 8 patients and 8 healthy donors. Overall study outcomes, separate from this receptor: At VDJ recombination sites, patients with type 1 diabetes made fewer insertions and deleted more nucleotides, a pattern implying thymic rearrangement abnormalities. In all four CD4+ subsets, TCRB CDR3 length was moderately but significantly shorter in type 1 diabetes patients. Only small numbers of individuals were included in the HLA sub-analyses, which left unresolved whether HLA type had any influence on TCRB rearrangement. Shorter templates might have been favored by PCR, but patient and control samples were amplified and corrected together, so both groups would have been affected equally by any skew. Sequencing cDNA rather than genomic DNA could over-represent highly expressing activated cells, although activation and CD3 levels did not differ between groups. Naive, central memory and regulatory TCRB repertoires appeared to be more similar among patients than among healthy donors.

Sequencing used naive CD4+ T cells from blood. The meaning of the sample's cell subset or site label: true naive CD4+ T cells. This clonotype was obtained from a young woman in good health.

CDR3 loop: CASSLAGGGKTEAFF. The nucleotides are TGTGCCAGCAGCTTGGCTGGAGGGGGCAAGACTGAAGCTTTCTTT. This chain joins TRBV5-5 to TRBJ1-1, with TRBD1 matching 7 junction bases. The CDR3 goes from the cysteine to the phenylalanine over 15 residues. The CDR3 DNA has 45 bases and is translated from base 1. Looking up the germline V gene (reference sequence) yields CDR1 SGHKS and CDR2 YYEKEE. V has 0 bases trimmed and J has 5 bases trimmed; junction bases matching no gene number 7. The reference TRBV5-5 and TRBJ1-1 proteins fill in what lies around the CDR3, so the full variable domain reads DAGVTQSPTHLIKTRGQQVTLRCSPISGHKSVSWYQQVLGQGPQFIFQYYEKEERGRGNFPDRFSARQFPNYSSELNVNALLLGDSALYLCASSLAGGGKTEAFFGQGTRLTVV.